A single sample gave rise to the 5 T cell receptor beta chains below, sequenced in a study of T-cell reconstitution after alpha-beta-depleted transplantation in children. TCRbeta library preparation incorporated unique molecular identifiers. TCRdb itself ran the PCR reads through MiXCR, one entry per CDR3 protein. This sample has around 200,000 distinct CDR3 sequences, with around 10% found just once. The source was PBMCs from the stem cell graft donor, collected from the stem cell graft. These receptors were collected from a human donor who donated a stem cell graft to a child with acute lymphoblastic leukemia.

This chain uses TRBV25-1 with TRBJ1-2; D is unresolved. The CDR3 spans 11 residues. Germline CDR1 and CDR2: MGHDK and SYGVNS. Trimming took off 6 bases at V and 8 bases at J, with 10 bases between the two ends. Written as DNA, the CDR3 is TGTGCCAGCAGGACTAACGGAGGCTACACCTTC. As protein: CASRTNGGYTF.

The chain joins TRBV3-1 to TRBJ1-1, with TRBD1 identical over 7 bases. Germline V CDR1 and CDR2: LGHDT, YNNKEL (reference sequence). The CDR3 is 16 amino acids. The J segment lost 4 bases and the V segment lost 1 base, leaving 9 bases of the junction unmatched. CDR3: CASSQGAGGVTTEAFF. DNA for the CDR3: TGTGCCAGCAGCCAAGGAGCAGGGGGAGTGACCACTGAAGCTTTCTTT.

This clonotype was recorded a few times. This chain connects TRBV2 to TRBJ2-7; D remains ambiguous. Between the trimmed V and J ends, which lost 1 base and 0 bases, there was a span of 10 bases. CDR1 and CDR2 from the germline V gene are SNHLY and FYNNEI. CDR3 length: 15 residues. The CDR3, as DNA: TGTGCCAGCAGTGAAGGACTCGTCAGCTCCTACGAGCAGTACTTC. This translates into CASSEGLVSSYEQYF.

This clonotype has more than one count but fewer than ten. Written as DNA, the CDR3 is TGTGCCAGCAGCTTAGCGGCGGCGCAGGGCGAGCAGTACTTC. The encoded protein is CASSLAAAQGEQYF. The chain uses TRBV7-6 and TRBJ2-7, with D possibly TRBD1 on 5 matching bases. Germline V lookup: CDR1 SGHVS, CDR2 FNYEAQ. V was clipped by 0 bases and J by 6 bases, with 12 bases between them. There are 14 residues in the CDR3. Full variable domain (rest looked up from reference TRBV7-6 and TRBJ2-7): GAGVSQSPRYKVTKRGQDVALRCDPISGHVSLYWYRQALGQGPEFLTYFNYEAQQDKSGLPNDRFSAERPEGSISTLTIQRTEQRDSAMYRCASSLAAAQGEQYFGPGTRLTVT.

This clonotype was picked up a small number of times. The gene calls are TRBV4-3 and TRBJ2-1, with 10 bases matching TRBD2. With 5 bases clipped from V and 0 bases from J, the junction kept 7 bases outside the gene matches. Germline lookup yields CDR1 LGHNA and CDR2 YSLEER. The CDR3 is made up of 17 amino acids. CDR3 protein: CASSGNLAGASYNEQFF. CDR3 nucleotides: TGCGCCAGCAGCGGAAACCTAGCGGGGGCCTCCTACAATGAGCAGTTCTTC.